This TCR beta chain was identified during a study of sequential checkpoint blockade in melanoma (dated by TCRdb to the late 2010s). A note on the overall study: Patients were randomized 1:1 to first-line nivolumab followed by ipilimumab (arm A) or ipilimumab followed by nivolumab (arm B). Both trial sequences were followed by maintenance nivolumab. What the research found in general, with its limitations: Validation of the response-prediction model combining TCR metrics and mutation burden is needed in larger, independent patient cohorts.

This clone is medium-sized (0.01 to 0.1%) in its sample. No antigen is known for it. No base qualities exist here, and no much larger clone lies one base off it. Explained via the paper, the treatment or condition label denotes: randomized to nivolumab then ipilimumab (arm A) or the reverse (arm B). No trial patient had received prior DNA-damaging chemotherapy. Live CD3+CD8+ cells negative for CD19 and CD56 were sorted from thawed PBMCs on a FACS Aria II flow cytometer. Samples were obtained from patients with melanoma enrolled in CheckMate 064, a randomized, open-label phase II trial of sequential checkpoint blockade. Leukapheresis was used to collect peripheral blood mononuclear cells, which were then purified with Ficoll-Paque and frozen in human serum with about 9.5% DMSO. Purity of sorted blood CD3+CD8+ cells was verified at >95% immediately after sorting, followed by DNA extraction. Including the terminal cysteine and phenylalanine, the CDR3 comprises 15 residues. Of the read, only the CDR3 DNA is kept; its 45 bases are in frame from base 1. Based on the germline V gene (reference sequence), the CDR1 and CDR2 sequences are SEHNR and FQNEAQ. The V end gives up 6 bases and the J end 5 bases, leaving 3 bases in the junction not matched to a gene.

The immunoSEQ Assay was used to immunosequence TCRbeta CDR3 regions from genomic DNA. Genomic DNA was amplified by bias-controlled multiplex PCR before high-throughput sequencing. Regarding the original processing steps: To quantify the absolute abundance of each unique TCRbeta CDR3 region, the sequences were collapsed and filtered. Clonality, defined as 1 minus Pielou's evenness, was calculated using productive rearrangements only. Clones with significantly greater frequencies in on-treatment versus baseline samples were identified using a previously published method. As stored in TCRdb, this immuneACCESS dataset retains in-frame rearrangements with V and J assigned. A fraction of the clones does not appear; measured against another copy, unresolved V genes explain less than half of the discrepancy, and the remainder lacks a known reason. V and J calls and clone size come straight from that table; D and trimming were deduced from the DNA. For this sample there are 30,000 to 40,000 clones; more than 80% appear just once. The top ten hold approximately 12% of the sample.

The clonotype originates from a human donor with melanoma. The rearrangement combines TRBV7-9 with TRBJ2-1; TRBD2 lines up with 14 middle nucleotides. The starting material was CD8+ T cells sorted from blood (inferred from file names), obtained from a patient given nivolumab and ipilimumab in sequence. CDR3 reads: CASRLGLAGDNEQFF. The DNA sequence is TGTGCCAGCAGATTGGGACTAGCGGGAGACAATGAGCAGTTCTTC.